This note documents a single T cell receptor (beta chain) sequence. Antigen specificity is unknown. The bulk TCR libraries were made with methods described before and with listed TCR primers. One entry per CDR3 protein results from TCRdb running MiXCR on the PCR reads. The table includes 250,000 to 400,000 distinct CDR3 sequences, roughly 23% detected once. This record comes from a study of molecular identifiers for immune sequencing clone quantification. Study observations and caveats: Shared barcodes on identical TCR molecules could underestimate the sizes of highly expanded clones. Clonotypes surpassing 20 RNA copies contained over 98% of effector molecules, versus under 1% in naive cells.

Sequencing input: naive CD8+ T cells from blood, with Jurkat cell RNA spiked in. Subset indicated: FACS-sorted CD8+CD4-CCR7+CD45RA+ naive T cells. This TCR came from a human donor in good health. Some libraries in this study had Jurkat cell RNA spiked in.

The CDR3 DNA reads as TGTGCCAGCAGCTTCCTCTCCTACAATGAGCAGTTCTTC. The encoded protein is CASSFLSYNEQFF. The J gene is TRBJ2-1, the V gene TRBV7-2; D is unclear. Germline V gene data show CDR1 as SGHTA and CDR2 as FQGNSA. The CDR3 spans 13 residues. The ends were cut back, 3 bases at V and 0 bases at J, with 3 bases in the middle.